Each of the 20 T cell receptor beta chains below was sequenced from the same sample in a study of cytomegalovirus exposure and HLA in healthy donors. 60 Vbeta and 13 Jbeta primers were used in PCR. Clones were sequenced by immunoSEQ multiplex PCR, and TCRdb holds only the in-frame ones, with some missing. The repertoire holds some 130,000 clones, with over 70% as singletons. What was sequenced was PBMCs. These receptors all stem from a young man in good health and CMV-seronegative.

CDR3 region: CASSLAAGTHSLYGYTF. Written as DNA, the CDR3 is TGTGCCAGCAGCTTGGCCGCCGGGACACATTCGCTCTATGGCTACACCTTC. This chain uses TRBV5-6 with TRBJ1-2; D may be TRBD1 (6 bases). The CDR3 totals 17 residues. V gave up 0 bases and J gave up 4 bases, with 19 bases separating them. Germline CDR1 SGHDT, CDR2 YYEEEE.

The chain joins TRBV18 to TRBJ1-2; no clear D gene. CDR1 is KGHSH and CDR2 is LQKENI in the germline V gene. CDR3 length equals 15 residues. Between the trimmed V and J ends, which lost 3 bases and 2 bases, there was a span of 13 bases. This CDR3 is CASSPQDTPNYGYTF. CDR3 sequence (DNA): TGTGCCAGCTCACCTCAAGACACCCCCAACTATGGCTACACCTTC. Filled out from reference TRBV18 and TRBJ1-2, the complete variable domain reads NAGVMQNPRHLVRRRGQEARLRCSPMKGHSHVYWYRQLPEEGLKFMVYLQKENIIDESGMPKERFSAEFPKEGPSILRIQQVVRGDSAAYFCASSPQDTPNYGYTFGSGTRLTVV.

V and J are TRBV6-5 and TRBJ2-7; tentative D call: TRBD1 (7 bases). Trimming left V 5 bases short and J 6 bases short, with 14 bases between. Germline CDR1 is MNHEY and CDR2 is SVGAGI. This CDR3 has 13 amino acids. This CDR3 reads CASSGQEGAEQYF. The DNA of the CDR3 is TGTGCCAGCAGTGGCCAGGAGGGGGCCGAGCAGTACTTC.

This chain links TRBV28 with TRBJ2-5, with TRBD2 matching over 13 bases. Germline V gene sequence: CDR1 MDHEN, CDR2 SYDVKM. The CDR3 has 15 residues. V shed 7 bases and J 5 bases; nucleotides not matched to a gene: 7. The CDR3 DNA sequence: TGTGCCAGCACAACTAGCGGGGGGGCCTGGGAGACCCAGTACTTC. Translation: CASTTSGGAWETQYF.

The rearrangement joins TRBV9 to TRBJ2-5; D is undetermined. The CDR3 covers 15 residues. Trimming left V 4 bases short and J 4 bases short, with 17 bases between. Germline CDR1 SGDLS, CDR2 YYNGEE. The CDR3 protein is CASSPREASPETQYF. The DNA for the CDR3 is TGTGCCAGCAGCCCCCGAGAGGCTTCTCCAGAGACCCAGTACTTC.

This chain uses TRBV19 with TRBJ2-7; D unresolved. Trimming cost V 3 bases and J 1 base, with 13 bases left between them. Germline V gives CDR1 LNHDA, CDR2 SQIVND (reference sequence). The length of the CDR3 is 15 residues. This CDR3 is CASSISTATSYEQYF. CDR3 DNA: TGTGCCAGTAGTATCTCTACAGCTACTTCCTACGAGCAGTACTTC.

The sample holds a few counts of this clone. V usage is TRBV6-4 and J usage is TRBJ1-2; maybe TRBD1 (5 bases). V was pared by 6 bases and J by 0 bases, with 17 bases between. CDR1 MRHNA and CDR2 SNTAGT come from the germline V gene. The CDR3 is 16 residues long. DNA for the CDR3: TGTGCCAGCAGAAGGACCTCAGGGCAAGCTAACTATGGCTACACCTTC. Encoded protein: CASRRTSGQANYGYTF.

The chain couples TRBV4-3 to TRBJ1-2; 11 nucleotides agree with TRBD1. Germline V gene data show CDR1 as LGHNA and CDR2 as YSLEER. The CDR3 extends over 17 amino acids. V was pared by 1 base and J by 3 bases, with 7 bases of the junction left unmatched. This CDR3 reads CASSQASGQGAYYGYTF. The CDR3 DNA follows: TGCGCCAGCAGCCAAGCTAGCGGACAGGGGGCCTACTATGGCTACACCTTC.

CDR3 loop: CASSSGETTGYTF. For the CDR3, the DNA is TGTGCCAGCAGCTCCGGGGAGACTACCGGCTACACCTTC. The chain has TRBV7-9 and TRBJ1-2, with D unresolved. Germline loops: CDR1 SEHNR, CDR2 FQNEAQ (reference sequence). This CDR3 spans 13 amino acids. The ends were cut back, 4 bases at V and 8 bases at J, with 14 bases in the middle.

The chain couples TRBV7-2 to TRBJ2-7, with D perhaps matching TRBD1 (6 bases). Germline assignment: CDR1 SGHTA and CDR2 FQGNSA. The CDR3 contains 17 residues. Trimming took off 1 base at V and 3 bases at J, with 19 bases between the two ends. For the CDR3, the DNA is TGTGCCAGCAGCTTAGTAGGGGCAGGGGCAAGCAGCTACGAGCAGTACTTC. Protein: CASSLVGAGASSYEQYF. Based on the CDR3 plus reference TRBV7-2 and TRBJ2-7, the full variable domain is GAGVSQSPSNKVTEKGKDVELRCDPISGHTALYWYRQSLGQGLEFLIYFQGNSAPDKSGLPSDRFSAERTGGSVSTLTIQRTQQEDSAVYLCASSLVGAGASSYEQYFGPGTRLTVT.

Points on this clone: Other DNA sequences in the same sample also yield this CDR3. V usage is TRBV18 and J usage is TRBJ1-1, with 9 bases that match TRBD1. This CDR3 has 14 residues. Germline trimming cut 3 bases from V and 2 bases from J; bases unmatched to any gene: 1. Germline V gene lookup returns CDR1 KGHSH and CDR2 LQKENI. In nucleotides, the CDR3 is TGTGCCAGCTCACCGGGACAGGGTAACACTGAAGCTTTCTTT. Residues: CASSPGQGNTEAFF.

V and J are TRBV10-3 and TRBJ2-3; 8 bases align to TRBD2. The CDR3 totals 14 residues. V lost 7 bases, J lost 3 bases, and 6 bases stayed unmatched. The germline gives CDR1 ENHRY, CDR2 SYGVKD. CDR3 in DNA: TGTGCCATCAAAGGCGGGGGGAGGACAGATACGCAGTATTTT. Its translation: CAIKGGGRTDTQYF.

The V gene is TRBV30, the J gene TRBJ2-5; maybe TRBD1 (6 bases). The CDR3 extends over 14 amino acids. V lost 4 bases, J lost 1 base, and 13 bases lay in between. From germline, CDR1 is GTSNPN and CDR2 SVGIG (reference sequence). For the CDR3, the DNA is TGTGCCTGGAACAGTGTAGGGGGCCAAGAGACCCAGTACTTC. Translation: CAWNSVGGQETQYF. Using reference TRBV30 and TRBJ2-5 for the parts outside the CDR3, the full variable domain is SQTIHQWPATLVQPVGSPLSLECTVEGTSNPNLYWYRQAAGRGLQLLFYSVGIGQISSEVPQNLSASRPQDRQFILSSKKLLLSDSGFYLCAWNSVGGQETQYFGPGTRLLVL.

CDR3 in DNA: TGTGCCAGCGGCCCCCGACGGGACAGTAATGATTCACCCCTCCACTTT. It codes for CASGPRRDSNDSPLHF. The rearrangement links TRBV27 to TRBJ1-6; 7 bases line up with TRBD1. The CDR3 runs to 16 residues. The germline V gene has CDR1 MNHEY and CDR2 SMNVEV (reference sequence). Trimming removed 8 bases from V and 8 bases from J; junction bases left unmatched: 15.

This clone was recorded only once. The V call is TRBV9, the J call TRBJ1-1; 7 positions match TRBD1. This CDR3 contains 14 residues. The junction had 6 bases not matched to a gene; V was cut back by 7 bases and J by 0 bases. The V gene's germline CDR1 is SGDLS and CDR2 YYNGEE. The CDR3 DNA sequence: TGTGCCAGCGGGACAGATATTATGAACACTGAAGCTTTCTTT. It is translated as CASGTDIMNTEAFF.

This rearrangement joins TRBV11-1 to TRBJ2-7, with 7 bases identical to TRBD2. CDR3 length: 15 amino acids. The V segment lost 5 bases and the J segment 3 bases; nucleotides outside the gene matches: 10. From germline, CDR1 is SGHAT and CDR2 FQDESV (reference sequence). As DNA, the CDR3 is TGTGCCAGCAGCCCTTCGCTAGCGGCCGTCTACGAGCAGTACTTC. Translating gives CASSPSLAAVYEQYF.

The chain carries TRBV19 and TRBJ1-1, with a weak D call TRBD1 (6 bases). The CDR3 has 17 amino acids. Germline lookup yields CDR1 LNHDA and CDR2 SQIVND (reference sequence). V lost 4 bases, J lost 5 bases, and 23 bases lay in between. The CDR3: CASSTRLLQGVQTEAFF. CDR3 bases: TGTGCCAGTAGTACACGACTCCTACAGGGCGTTCAGACTGAAGCTTTCTTT.

This chain links TRBV2 with TRBJ1-6; weak D call: TRBD1 (5 bases). Germline V gene sequence: CDR1 SNHLY, CDR2 FYNNEI. V lost 7 bases to trimming and J lost 4 bases, with 17 bases between them. The CDR3 covers 16 residues. This CDR3 reads CASNPRTGLYNSPLHF. The CDR3 DNA sequence: TGTGCCAGCAACCCCCGGACGGGACTTTATAATTCACCCCTCCACTTT.

This clone was observed many times. This chain connects TRBV30 to TRBJ1-1, with TRBD1 as a possible D gene (5 bases). Germline V CDR1 and CDR2: GTSNPN, SVGIG (reference sequence). This CDR3 comprises 13 residues. V was trimmed by 6 bases and J by 4 bases, leaving 15 bases between them. The CDR3 nucleotides are TGTGCCTGTACACCCGTCAGGGTCACTGAAGCTTTCTTT. Translation: CACTPVRVTEAFF.

The V and J genes are TRBV4-1 and TRBJ2-7, with no clear D. With 1 base removed from V and 1 base from J, the gap between germline ends came to 11 bases. The germline gives CDR1 MGHRA, CDR2 YSYEKL. CDR3 length: 15 residues. CDR3 in amino acids: CASSQVSAGSYEQYF. For the CDR3, the DNA is TGCGCCAGCAGCCAAGTTTCGGCAGGTTCCTACGAGCAGTACTTC.